This TCR beta chain was found in a study of blood T cell repertoires in COVID-19. The CDR3 length is 15 residues. V was cut by 5 bases and J by 3 bases, with 11 bases left in between. Germline CDR1 reads PRHDT; CDR2 reads FYEKMQ (reference sequence). This clone was seen a single time. Using immunoSEQ multiplex PCR, the repertoire was profiled, and TCRdb retains in-frame clones only, with some absent. The table has over 200,000 clones, approximately 80% seen once. The receptor comes from a man between 60 and 75 years old who had recovered from COVID-19. The J gene is TRBJ1-6, the V gene TRBV13; TRBD1 might be the D (6 bases). The source material was PBMCs or T cells enriched from blood (not recorded which). The CDR3 region has the DNA TGTGCCAGCAGCGAAGGGGGGGGCTATAATTCACCCCTCCACTTT. Encoded protein: CASSEGGGYNSPLHF.